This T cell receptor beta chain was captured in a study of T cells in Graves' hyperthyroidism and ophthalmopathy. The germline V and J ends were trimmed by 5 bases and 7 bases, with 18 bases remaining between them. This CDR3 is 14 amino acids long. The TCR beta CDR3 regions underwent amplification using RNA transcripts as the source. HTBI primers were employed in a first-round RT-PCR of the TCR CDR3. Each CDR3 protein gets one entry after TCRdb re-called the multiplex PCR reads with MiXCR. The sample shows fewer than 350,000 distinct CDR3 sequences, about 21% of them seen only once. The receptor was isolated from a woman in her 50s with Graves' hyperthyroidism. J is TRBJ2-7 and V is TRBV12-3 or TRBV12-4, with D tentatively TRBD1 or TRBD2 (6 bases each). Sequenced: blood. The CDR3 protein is CASSPAGGTGEQYF. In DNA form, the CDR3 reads TGTGCCAGCAGTCCCGCCGGGGGCACGGGAGAGCAGTACTTC.